The 15 T cell receptor beta chains below all came from one sample that was sequenced in a study of OX40 agonist ivuxolimab in advanced cancers. Profiled with immunoSEQ multiplex PCR; TCRdb holds only in-frame clones, not every one. The repertoire holds roughly 82,000 clones, with more than 80% as singletons. The material sequenced was CD4+ or CD8+ T cells sorted from blood, taken in a trial of the OX40 agonist ivuxolimab. All receptors derive from an adult with an advanced solid tumor such as melanoma, head and neck, liver or kidney cancer.

The chain has TRBV5-1 and TRBJ1-6; possible D gene TRBD1, 5 bases. The length of the CDR3 is 20 residues. CDR1 and CDR2 from the germline V gene are SGHRS and YFSETQ. The V and J ends lost 0 bases and 0 bases respectively, with 19 bases between them. The CDR3, as DNA: TGCGCCAGCAGCTTGGTCGGGCTGTATACAAGGGGCTCCTATAATTCACCCCTCCACTTT. Residues: CASSLVGLYTRGSYNSPLHF.

The chain couples TRBV5-1 to TRBJ2-5, with no clear D. Trimming removed 1 base from V and 6 bases from J, with 13 bases in between. The CDR3 contains 14 residues. Germline-derived CDR1 and CDR2 are SGHRS and YFSETQ. In nucleotides, the CDR3 is TGCGCCAGCAGCTTGTCACAAACTGTGAAGACCCAGTACTTC. Protein: CASSLSQTVKTQYF.

The DNA for the CDR3 is TGTGCCAGCAGGGTCCAAGGGGGTGGGAACACTGAAGCTTTCTTT. This codes for CASRVQGGGNTEAFF. The genes are TRBV28 and TRBJ1-1, with D possibly matching TRBD1 (6 bases). Trimming left V 6 bases short and J 1 base short, with 15 bases between. The V gene's germline CDR1 is MDHEN and CDR2 SYDVKM. The CDR3 has 15 residues.

The rearrangement joins TRBV27 to TRBJ1-3, with no clear D. The length of the CDR3 is 15 residues. Per germline, CDR1 MNHEY and CDR2 SMNVEV (reference sequence). Trimming removed 5 bases from V and 3 bases from J, with 14 bases in between. The CDR3 DNA is TGTGCCAGCAGTCCCCTAGGGAATGGTGGAAACACCATATATTTT. Amino acid sequence: CASSPLGNGGNTIYF.

The count of this clone is one. The rearrangement links TRBV7-2 to TRBJ2-7; 12 positions agree with TRBD2. Germline CDR1 SGHTA, CDR2 FQGNSA. The J segment lost 2 bases and the V segment lost 6 bases, leaving 5 bases of the junction unmatched. The CDR3 sequence is 15 residues long. In nucleotides, the CDR3 is TGTGCCAGCAGGCGACCTAGCGGGAGGGCCTACGAGCAGTACTTC. Amino acid sequence: CASRRPSGRAYEQYF.

This clone was counted only a few times. The chain joins TRBV27 to TRBJ1-2; 7 positions match TRBD1. Germline V lookup: CDR1 MNHEY, CDR2 SMNVEV (reference sequence). The CDR3 spans 12 residues. Germline trimming cut 4 bases from V and 8 bases from J; bases unmatched to any gene: 4. DNA of the CDR3: TGTGCCAGCAGTTACAGGGGAGGAGGCTACACCTTC. This translates into CASSYRGGGYTF.

The chain employs TRBV5-5 and TRBJ2-1, with 8 bases fitting TRBD1. Trimming took 3 bases from V and 0 from J; bases not matched to a gene: 2. The germline CDR1 and CDR2 sequences are SGHKS and YYEKEE (reference sequence). The length of the CDR3 is 15 residues. The CDR3 region has the DNA TGTGCCAGCAGCTGGACAGGGAGCTCCTACAATGAGCAGTTCTTC. As protein: CASSWTGSSYNEQFF.

The V gene is TRBV4-1, the J gene TRBJ1-1, with D maybe TRBD1 (5 bases). Germline V gives CDR1 MGHRA, CDR2 YSYEKL. The length of the CDR3 is 14 residues. The V end lost 1 base, the J end lost 4 bases, and 10 bases lay between the germline ends. CDR3 sequence: CASSQVKRGTEAFF. The CDR3 DNA reads TGCGCCAGCAGCCAAGTTAAGAGGGGCACTGAAGCTTTCTTT.

The genes are TRBV25-1 and TRBJ1-4, with D unresolved. The CDR3 totals 13 residues. V shed 3 bases and J shed 4 bases, with 6 bases lying between them. CDR1 and CDR2 (germline): MGHDK, SYGVNS. The CDR3 nucleotides are TGTGCCAGCAGTGACGGTAATAATGAAAAACTGTTTTTT. The encoded protein is CASSDGNNEKLFF.

This clone showed up just a few times. The rearrangement links TRBV4-1 to TRBJ1-2; D remains unclear. The V gene lost 4 bases and the J gene lost 3 bases, with 9 bases spanning the gap. The CDR3 has 13 residues. The germline CDR1 and CDR2 sequences are MGHRA and YSYEKL. CDR3 sequence: CASSPGGYYGYTF. The CDR3 nucleotides read TGCGCCAGCAGCCCAGGAGGGTACTATGGCTACACCTTC.

The V and J genes are TRBV5-1 and TRBJ2-1, with 10 bases fitting TRBD1. CDR1 and CDR2 from the germline V gene are SGHRS and YFSETQ. The CDR3 has 15 residues. V lost 5 bases to trimming and J lost 6 bases; unmatched junction nucleotides: 8. CDR3 amino acids: CASRRQGAISNEQFF. The CDR3 DNA reads TGCGCCAGCAGGCGACAGGGGGCGATCAGCAATGAGCAGTTCTTC.

V usage is TRBV2 and J usage is TRBJ2-2; a weak D match, TRBD1 (7 bases). Germline V gene lookup returns CDR1 SNHLY and CDR2 FYNNEI. The V gene lost 4 bases and the J gene lost 6 bases, with 12 bases spanning the gap. There are 14 residues in the CDR3. The CDR3 nucleotides are TGTGCCAGCAGTGGGAGGGGGCAGGCCGGGGAGCTGTTTTTT. Translation: CASSGRGQAGELFF. Full variable domain (rest looked up from reference TRBV2 and TRBJ2-2): EPEVTQTPSHQVTQMGQEVILRCVPISNHLYFYWYRQILGQKVEFLVSFYNNEISEKSEIFDDQFSVERPDGSNFTLKIRSTKLEDSAMYFCASSGRGQAGELFFGEGSRLTVL.

This clone showed up just a few times. The chain combines TRBV29-1 with TRBJ2-7; 12 bases agree with TRBD2. Germline V gives CDR1 SQVTM, CDR2 ANQGSEA. CDR3 length equals 13 residues. The V segment lost 7 bases and the J segment 7 bases; nucleotides outside the gene matches: 8. The CDR3 DNA reads as TGCAGCGCCGCCCTAGCGGGAGGGGGGGAGCAGTACTTC. It encodes CSAALAGGGEQYF.

This chain joins TRBV7-9 and TRBJ2-2, with D possibly being TRBD2 (5 bases). Germline V gene lookup returns CDR1 SEHNR and CDR2 FQNEAQ (reference sequence). V dropped 11 bases and J dropped 0 bases, with 16 bases sitting between them. The CDR3 runs 15 residues. In nucleotides, the CDR3 is TGTGCCGGTAACCCGGGATCCGCGAACACCGGGGAGCTGTTTTTT. Translated: CAGNPGSANTGELFF.

This clone appeared a single time. V gene TRBV18 combines with J gene TRBJ1-3, with unresolved D. CDR3 length equals 12 residues. CDR1 is KGHSH, CDR2 LQKENI, per germline. The V end was cut by 1 base, the J end by 8 bases, with 6 bases between. The CDR3 region is CASSPRDDTIYF. CDR3 nucleotide sequence: TGTGCCAGCTCACCACGGGATGACACCATATATTTT.